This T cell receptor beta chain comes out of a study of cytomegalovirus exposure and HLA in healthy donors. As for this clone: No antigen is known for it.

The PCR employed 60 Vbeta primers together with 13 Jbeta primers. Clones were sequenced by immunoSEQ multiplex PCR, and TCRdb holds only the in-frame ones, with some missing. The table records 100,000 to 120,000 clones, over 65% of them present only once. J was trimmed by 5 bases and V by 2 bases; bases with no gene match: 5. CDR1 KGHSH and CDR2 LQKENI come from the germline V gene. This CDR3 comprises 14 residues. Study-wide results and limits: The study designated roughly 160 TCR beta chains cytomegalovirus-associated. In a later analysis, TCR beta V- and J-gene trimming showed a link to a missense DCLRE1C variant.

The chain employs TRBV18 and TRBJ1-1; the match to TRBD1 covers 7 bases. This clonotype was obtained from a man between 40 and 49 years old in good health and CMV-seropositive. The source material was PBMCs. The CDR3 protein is CASSPGRGRTEAFF. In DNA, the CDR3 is TGTGCCAGCTCACCAGGCAGGGGGAGGACTGAAGCTTTCTTT.